Listed here is a single T cell receptor beta chain. What it recognizes is unknown. About 0.5 to 1 ug RNA was reverse transcribed with random hexamers. With immunoSEQ multiplex PCR, TCR beta CDR3 was amplified across 54 Vbeta and 13 Jbeta. MiXCR, run by TCRdb on the immunoSEQ multiplex PCR reads, gives a single entry per CDR3 protein. The sample shows approximately 150,000 distinct CDR3 sequences, roughly 94% of them seen only once. The multiple sclerosis controls comprised treatment-naive patients whose relapsing-remitting disease was stable or active. CD8+ and CD4+ T cells were negatively isolated; TEMRA cells were FACS-enriched. This entry comes from a study of CD8 T cells in Susac syndrome. V was cut by 5 bases and J by 3 bases, with 13 bases left in between. CDR1 is MDHEN, CDR2 SYDVKM, per germline. This CDR3 comprises 14 residues. Findings of the study overall: The study recognized that its TCR sequencing and HLA analysis covered a relatively small number of individuals.

This TCR came from a human donor with multiple sclerosis. Sequencing used CD4+ T cells from PBMCs. The chain carries TRBV28 and TRBJ1-2; perhaps TRBD1 as D (6 bases). The CDR3 loop reads CASSLTGAYYGYTF. The CDR3 DNA reads TGTGCCAGCAGTCTAACGGGGGCGTACTATGGCTACACCTTC.